The clone carrying this T cell receptor (beta chain) was observed at least ten times. The entry originates in a study of T-cell reconstitution after alpha-beta-depleted transplantation in children. It was with unique molecular identifiers that the TCRbeta library was prepared. Using its own MiXCR run on the PCR reads, TCRdb lists one record per CDR3 protein. The table shows 190,000 or so distinct CDR3 sequences, with approximately 6.6% occurring only once. The CDR3 loop spans 12 amino acids. The germline CDR1 and CDR2 sequences are SGHVS and FNYEAQ. Between the trimmed V and J ends, which lost 4 bases and 4 bases, there was a span of 8 bases.

The chain couples TRBV7-6 to TRBJ2-7; D remains ambiguous. The receptor comes from a human donor who donated a stem cell graft to a child with Wiskott-Aldrich syndrome. The sequencing here drew on PBMCs from the stem cell graft donor, taken from the stem cell graft. The CDR3 loop reads CASSSEGYEQYF. The CDR3 DNA sequence: TGTGCCAGCAGCTCCGAAGGTTACGAGCAGTACTTC.